The source of this T cell receptor (beta chain) is a study of blood T cell repertoires in COVID-19. For the study at large: Acute-phase and convalescent COVID-19 samples originated in the United States, Italy and Spain. T cells, B-cell-depleted T cells, or PBMCs provided the cDNA or gDNA that served as material.

How the authors handled the data: Amplifying reference gene primers gave estimates of nucleated cell counts. Profiled with immunoSEQ multiplex PCR; TCRdb holds only in-frame clones, not every one. Clone size and the V and J calls come from that table; the DNA yielded D and trimming. The sample carries over 100,000 clones, 83% recorded once. The V end lost 6 bases, the J end lost 1 base, and 12 bases lay between the germline ends. The V gene's germline CDR1 is MDHEN and CDR2 SYDVKM. The CDR3 has 14 residues. The receptor's source is a woman aged 55-75 years with acute or convalescent COVID-19. The rearrangement joins TRBV28 to TRBJ2-5; TRBD2 might be the D (5 bases). Sequenced sample: peripheral blood. The CDR3 loop is CASRAPTIQETQYF. CDR3 nucleotides: TGTGCCAGCAGGGCACCGACTATCCAAGAGACCCAGTACTTC.